In its sample, the clone carrying this T cell receptor (beta chain) was seen a few times. The data belong to a study of blood T cell repertoires in COVID-19. Method: immunoSEQ multiplex PCR; TCRdb's copy keeps in-frame clones and lacks some. The repertoire holds tens of thousands of clones, with nearly 90% as singletons. CDR1 is SGHRS and CDR2 is YFSETQ in the germline V gene. CDR3 size: 12 residues. V was shortened by 6 bases and J by 4 bases, with 11 bases between the two germline ends. Sequencing was carried out using peripheral blood. The receptor's source is a man between 70 and 80 years old with acute or convalescent COVID-19. This chain uses TRBV5-1 with TRBJ2-7; D is possibly TRBD1 (5 bases). CDR3 sequence reads: CASTGNGYEQYF. The CDR3 DNA reads as TGCGCCAGCACAGGGAACGGGTACGAGCAGTACTTC.